The 31 T cell receptor beta chains presented below share a single source sample, sequenced in a study of T and B cells in COVID-19 patients. Each TRB amplification used roughly 250-550 ng of genomic DNA from blood. TRB rearrangements were amplified by multiplex PCR with BIOMED2 TRB-A/B primers. TCRdb analysed the multiplex PCR reads with MiXCR anew, one entry per CDR3 protein. The profile covers around 21,000 distinct CDR3 sequences, with around 30% appearing a single time and 2.1% taken by the ten largest. Source material: blood. These receptors came from a human donor who had recovered from COVID-19.

In the case of this clonotype: One end of the junction varies from germline; a read error may be responsible. The chain couples TRBV6-1 to TRBJ2-1; D perhaps matches TRBD1 (6 bases). Germline lookup yields CDR1 MNHNS and CDR2 SASEGT. The CDR3 spans 14 residues. This CDR3 reads CVSSRDTVVDEQFF. CDR3 DNA sequence: TGTGTCAGCAGCCGGGACACGGTGGTGGATGAGCAGTTCTTC.

This rearrangement joins TRBV10-3 to TRBJ2-5; weak D call: TRBD1 (6 bases). The CDR3 spans 13 residues. CDR1 ENHRY and CDR2 SYGVKD come from the germline V gene. Trimming took off 5 bases at V and 2 bases at J, with 9 bases between the two ends. The CDR3 here is CAISPGQQETQYF. Here the CDR3 DNA reads TGTGCCATCAGTCCTGGACAGCAAGAGACCCAGTACTTC.

This clonotype appeared many times. V usage is TRBV10-3 and J usage is TRBJ2-7; 9 nucleotides agree with TRBD2. Per the germline V gene, CDR1 is ENHRY and CDR2 is SYGVKD. The CDR3 runs to 14 residues. Trimming cost V 8 bases and J 0 bases; bases outside gene matches: 5. The CDR3 loop is CAIGQRGDSYEQYF. CDR3 DNA sequence: TGTGCCATCGGCCAGCGGGGGGACTCCTACGAGCAGTACTTC.

This clonotype was picked up a small number of times. The chain is built from TRBV30 and TRBJ2-4; a possible D gene is TRBD2 (6 bases). CDR3 size: 15 residues. Germline loops: CDR1 GTSNPN, CDR2 SVGIG (reference sequence). V was clipped by 0 bases and J by 1 base, with 10 bases between them. The DNA for the CDR3 is TGTGCCTGGAGTGTTGGGGGGAGTGCCAAAAACATTCAGTACTTC. Protein: CAWSVGGSAKNIQYF.

The gene calls are TRBV18 and TRBJ2-5, with D perhaps TRBD1 (5 bases). V lost 3 bases and J lost 4, with 9 bases in between. CDR1 is KGHSH and CDR2 is LQKENI in the germline V gene. There are 13 residues in the CDR3. The CDR3 spells CASSPQGSETQYF. The CDR3, as DNA: TGTGCCAGCTCACCCCAGGGATCAGAGACCCAGTACTTC.

This clonotype was recorded at least ten times. V usage is TRBV6-1 and J usage is TRBJ1-3; D gene unclear. This CDR3 spans 14 amino acids. V was pared by 6 bases and J by 0 bases, with 9 bases between. Germline CDR1 MNHNS, CDR2 SASEGT. CDR3 DNA sequence: TGTGCCAGCAGCAGCGGTAGCTCTGGAAACACCATATATTTT. Translated: CASSSGSSGNTIYF.

Comment on this clonotype: Just one base apart from a much larger clone, this may be a read error. The rearrangement joins TRBV12-3 or TRBV12-4 to TRBJ2-1; TRBD2 might be the D (5 bases). There are 11 residues in the CDR3. The CDR3, as DNA: TGTGCCAGCAGTTGGGAGAATGAGCGGTTCTTC. Translated: CASSWENERFF.

CDR3 sequence (DNA): TGCAGTGCTAGGGGACTAGCGGGGGGTTCCTACGAGCAGTACTTC. Its protein is CSARGLAGGSYEQYF. The chain has TRBV20-1 and TRBJ2-7; 15 positions match TRBD2. V shed 3 bases, J shed 1 base, and the junction held 1 base outside the gene matches. Germline CDR1 is DFQATT and CDR2 is SNEGSKA (reference sequence). The CDR3 loop spans 15 amino acids.

This clonotype was recorded at least ten times. The chain has TRBV11-3 and TRBJ1-6; D unclear. The germline V gene has CDR1 SGHNT and CDR2 YENEEA. CDR3 length: 15 residues. The germline V and J ends were trimmed by 1 base and 4 bases, with 8 bases remaining between them. The CDR3 spells CASSLGTNYNSPLHF. The CDR3 DNA reads TGTGCCAGCAGCTTAGGCACAAATTATAATTCACCCCTCCACTTT. Together with reference TRBV11-3 and TRBJ1-6, the CDR3 gives the full variable domain: EAGVVQSPRYKIIEKKQPVAFWCNPISGHNTLYWYLQNLGQGPELLIRYENEEAVDDSQLPKDRFSAERLKGVDSTLKIQPAELGDSAVYLCASSLGTNYNSPLHFGNGTRLTVT.

The J gene is TRBJ2-2, the V gene TRBV5-1, with 7 bases that match TRBD1. The CDR3 spans 15 residues. V shed 3 bases, J shed 7 bases, and the junction held 9 bases outside the gene matches. Germline V CDR1 and CDR2: SGHRS, YFSETQ. CDR3 nucleotide sequence: TGCGCCAGCAGCTCCCGACAGGGACGAGACGGGGAGCTGTTTTTT. Translating gives CASSSRQGRDGELFF.

This rearrangement joins TRBV12-3 or TRBV12-4 to TRBJ1-6; 7 bases fit TRBD1. This CDR3 contains 14 residues. With 4 bases clipped from V and 10 bases from J, the junction kept 7 bases outside the gene matches. The CDR3 DNA reads as TGTGCCAGCAGTTCTGAGGCAGGGGGGTCACCCCTCCACTTT. Translating it yields CASSSEAGGSPLHF.

This clonotype was detected a few times. This chain connects TRBV7-9 to TRBJ2-3; no reliable D call. Germline CDR1 SEHNR, CDR2 FQNEAQ (reference sequence). The CDR3 contains 13 residues. Written as DNA, the CDR3 is TGTGTCCAGCCAGAACTTAGCACAGATACGCAGTATTTT. It specifies CVQPELSTDTQYF. Full variable domain (rest looked up from reference TRBV7-9 and TRBJ2-3): DTGVSQNPRHKITKRGQNVTFRCDPISEHNRLYWYRQTLGQGPEFLTYFQNEAQLEKSRLLSDRFSAERPKGSFSTLEIQRTEQGDSAMYLCVQPELSTDTQYFGPGTRLTVL.

This clonotype appeared a few times. The chain recombines TRBV5-1 with TRBJ1-5, with unresolved D. V was shortened by 1 base and J by 1 base, with 9 bases between the two germline ends. This CDR3 comprises 15 residues. Looked up from germline, CDR1 is SGHRS and CDR2 is YFSETQ. The DNA of the CDR3 is TGCGCCAGCAGCTTGTTCTCCGAAAGCAATCAGCCCCAGCATTTT. The encoded protein is CASSLFSESNQPQHF.

This clonotype was found many times. The chain recombines TRBV19 with TRBJ1-5; no firm D call. CDR1 LNHDA and CDR2 SQIVND come from the germline V gene (reference sequence). This CDR3 has 13 amino acids. Trimming took off 0 bases at V and 9 bases at J, with 9 bases between the two ends. The CDR3 DNA reads TGTGCCAGTAGTATAGATCAGCGAGGGCCCCAGCATTTT. This sequence encodes CASSIDQRGPQHF.

This clonotype was recorded a few times. V is TRBV5-4 and J is TRBJ1-5; D is unclear. V gave up 4 bases and J gave up 4 bases, with 15 bases separating them. Germline-derived CDR1 and CDR2 are SGHNT and YYREEE (reference sequence). CDR3 length: 15 amino acids. The CDR3 nucleotides are TGTGCCAGCAGCCCGGACGCGGGCCGTAATCAGCCCCAGCATTTT. It encodes CASSPDAGRNQPQHF.

This chain uses TRBV19 with TRBJ2-5; a possible D gene is TRBD2 (7 bases). The CDR3 is made up of 13 amino acids. Per the germline V gene, CDR1 is LNHDA and CDR2 is SQIVND (reference sequence). Trimming stripped 10 bases from V and 3 bases from J, with 15 bases between. Here the CDR3 reads CAIGGGGEETQYF. The CDR3 DNA is TGTGCCATTGGGGGGGGGGGCGAAGAGACCCAGTACTTC.

The chain carries TRBV20-1 and TRBJ1-5; perhaps TRBD1 as D (6 bases). This CDR3 has 13 residues. Per the germline V gene, CDR1 is DFQATT and CDR2 is SNEGSKA (reference sequence). V gave up 6 bases and J gave up 5 bases, with 14 bases separating them. CDR3 DNA: TGCAGTGCCCTACGGGACACCCATCAGCCCCAGCATTTT. This encodes CSALRDTHQPQHF.

The chain carries TRBV6-5 and TRBJ1-3, with D possibly being TRBD1 (5 bases). With 4 bases removed from V and 4 bases from J, the gap between germline ends came to 17 bases. Per the germline V gene, CDR1 is MNHEY and CDR2 is SVGAGI. This CDR3 is built from 16 residues. The CDR3 DNA follows: TGTGCCAGCAGTTCGCTGATGGGGACTGCGGGAAACACCATATATTTT. It specifies CASSSLMGTAGNTIYF.

Within the sample, this clonotype is medium-sized (0.01 to 0.1%). The rearrangement joins TRBV27 to TRBJ2-2; D is uncertain. V lost 6 bases and J 4 bases, leaving 21 bases between the germline ends. CDR1 is MNHEY, CDR2 SMNVEV, per germline (reference sequence). The CDR3 totals 17 residues. This CDR3 is CASRRSSWHPTTGELFF. The CDR3 bases are TGTGCCAGCAGACGGAGCTCGTGGCACCCGACCACCGGGGAGCTGTTTTTT.

Comments on this clonotype: At one end, the junction sequence differs from germline, possibly due to a read error. This rearrangement joins TRBV5-6 to TRBJ2-2; D perhaps matches TRBD2 (5 bases). The CDR3 is 15 amino acids. Germline values: CDR1 SGHDT, CDR2 YYEEEE. The CDR3 sequence: CASSLAPGTPGELYF. The CDR3, as DNA: TGTGCCAGCAGCTTGGCCCCGGGAACCCCCGGGGAGCTGTATTTT.

This chain joins TRBV6-2 or TRBV6-3 and TRBJ2-7, with 9 bases matching TRBD1. The CDR3 spans 15 residues. After removal of 2 bases from V and 4 bases from J, the junction contained 6 bases not matched to a gene. Germline lookup yields CDR1 MNHEY and CDR2 SVGEGT. The CDR3 DNA reads as TGTGCCAGCAGTTACGCCCCGGGACAGGGTTACGAGCAGTACTTC. Translated, it gives CASSYAPGQGYEQYF.

The chain is built from TRBV10-3 and TRBJ1-2; weak D call: TRBD1 (5 bases). Germline CDR1 is ENHRY and CDR2 is SYGVKD. Deletions cut 10 bases from V and 8 bases from J, with 23 bases between. This CDR3 comprises 14 residues. CDR3 DNA sequence: TGTGCCAGCACCGGGTCACAGGCGATGGGGGGCTACACCTTC. Its protein is CASTGSQAMGGYTF.

A few counts support this clonotype. V and J are TRBV6-1 and TRBJ1-1; TRBD1 matches 9 bases. This CDR3 has 13 amino acids. Germline CDR1 MNHNS, CDR2 SASEGT. The J segment lost 5 bases and the V segment lost 8 bases, leaving 6 bases of the junction unmatched. The CDR3 region has the DNA TGTGCCAGCCTCGACAGGGGGAGAACTGAAGCTTTCTTT. It translates to CASLDRGRTEAFF.

V is TRBV5-4 and J is TRBJ1-6; TRBD1 agrees at 10 bases. V shed 5 bases, J shed 6 bases, and the junction held 2 bases outside the gene matches. This CDR3 has 14 residues. From germline, CDR1 is SGHNT and CDR2 YYREEE (reference sequence). The CDR3 DNA sequence: TGTGCCAGCAGTTGGGACAGGGGTAATTCACCCCTCCACTTT. Protein product: CASSWDRGNSPLHF.

This clonotype appeared a few times. The V and J genes are TRBV18 and TRBJ1-1, with TRBD1 identical over 10 bases. V trimming: 6 bases; J trimming: 5 bases; junction bases outside the gene matches: 15. Germline values: CDR1 KGHSH, CDR2 LQKENI. The CDR3 has 17 amino acids. CDR3 sequence reads: CASSSLETGGASTEAFF. Here the CDR3 DNA reads TGTGCCAGCTCGTCCCTTGAGACAGGGGGCGCGTCGACTGAAGCTTTCTTT.

Ten or more counts support this clonotype. The chain carries TRBV6-5 and TRBJ2-1; 9 bases match TRBD2. The V segment lost 6 bases and the J segment 7 bases; nucleotides outside the gene matches: 10. CDR1 MNHEY and CDR2 SVGAGI come from the germline V gene. The CDR3 has 15 residues. The DNA for the CDR3 is TGTGCCAGCAGCCGTCTAGCGGGGTCTTTGAATGAGCAGTTCTTC. Its protein product is CASSRLAGSLNEQFF.

This clonotype is categorized as medium-sized. The V gene is TRBV15, the J gene TRBJ2-3; D uncertain. CDR3 size: 15 residues. Per germline, CDR1 LNHNV and CDR2 YYDKDF (reference sequence). The V and J ends lost 2 bases and 7 bases respectively, with 16 bases between them. The CDR3 loop is CATSRLETLGYTQYF. The DNA for the CDR3 is TGTGCCACCAGCAGATTGGAGACCCTAGGCTATACGCAGTATTTT.

This clonotype was detected only a few times. The rearrangement links TRBV18 to TRBJ1-2, with D hard to call. This CDR3 has 13 residues. The germline V and J ends were trimmed by 2 bases and 8 bases, with 12 bases remaining between them. The V gene's germline CDR1 is KGHSH and CDR2 LQKENI. The CDR3 protein is CASSPERAGGYTF. In nucleotides, the CDR3 is TGTGCCAGCTCACCAGAAAGGGCCGGGGGCTACACCTTC.

This clonotype was seen at least ten times. The rearrangement joins TRBV5-4 to TRBJ2-6, with TRBD1 matching 10 bases. Germline V CDR1 and CDR2: SGHNT, YYREEE (reference sequence). The J segment lost 2 bases and the V segment lost 4 bases, leaving 6 bases of the junction unmatched. This CDR3 is 17 amino acids long. The DNA for the CDR3 is TGTGCCAGCAGCACGGGACAGGGGTCGCCTGGGGCCAACGTCCTGACTTTC. Protein sequence: CASSTGQGSPGANVLTF. The variable domain in full, with the rest retrieved from reference TRBV5-4 and TRBJ2-6, is ETGVTQSPTHLIKTRGQQVTLRCSSQSGHNTVSWYQQALGQGPQFIFQYYREEENGRGNFPPRFSGLQFPNYSSELNVNALELDDSALYLCASSTGQGSPGANVLTFGAGSRLTVL.

The CDR3 DNA is TGTGCCAGCAGTTACTCACGGACAGGAACCTACGAGCAGTACTTC. It translates to CASSYSRTGTYEQYF. The V and J genes are TRBV6-5 and TRBJ2-7; 7 positions match TRBD1. This CDR3 comprises 15 residues. CDR1 is MNHEY and CDR2 is SVGAGI in the germline V gene. V lost 0 bases and J lost 2; bases outside the gene matches: 4.

The chain links TRBV5-4 to TRBJ2-3; 9 nucleotides align to TRBD2. V gave up 5 bases and J gave up 4 bases; unmatched junction bases: 14. The CDR3 length is 17 residues. Germline lookup yields CDR1 SGHNT and CDR2 YYREEE (reference sequence). Here the CDR3 DNA reads TGTGCCAGCAGACAACACGGCGGGGGGGCACAGGCAGATACGCAGTATTTT. Translation: CASRQHGGGAQADTQYF.